This entry describes one T cell receptor (beta chain). These data come from a study of shared clonotypes between healthy human individuals. Clones were read by immunoSEQ multiplex PCR, and TCRdb kept only the in-frame ones, dropping some. Of over 2 million clones in the sample, around 95% are singletons; the top ten hold 0.1% to 0.15%. The source of this sequence is a man between 18 and 35 years old in good health. Sequences were obtained from naive CD4+ T cells sorted from blood. Subset in this sample: CD45RA+ positively selected.

The DNA for the CDR3 is TGCGCCAGCAGCTGGGGACAGGGAGAGGGAGGCACCGGGGAGCTGTTTTTT. Protein: CASSWGQGEGGTGELFF. The chain employs TRBV5-1 and TRBJ2-2, with TRBD1 matching 9 bases. Germline V gives CDR1 SGHRS, CDR2 YFSETQ. Trimming cost V 3 bases and J 4 bases; bases outside gene matches: 10. There are 17 residues in the CDR3.